The 26 T cell receptor beta chains below were found in one sample sequenced in a study of a mutant IDH1 vaccine in newly diagnosed glioma. Antigen specificity for these receptors is unknown. The sample's time point: week 35, safety follow-up. In the vaccine, a single dose held 300 ug of the mutant IDH1 20-mer peptide, along with topical imiquimod. Sequencing was performed with immunoSEQ multiplex PCR; in TCRdb, only in-frame clones are kept and a portion is missing. The sample consists of 30,000 to 40,000 clones, around four fifths of them appearing once. Source: PBMCs, taken from a glioma patient whose treatment included an IDH1 peptide vaccine. The source of these receptors is a man aged 40-49 years with glioma. Some clones in this sample may be carry-over from other donors' samples.

The chain employs TRBV7-9 and TRBJ2-3, with TRBD2 identical over 7 bases. Germline trimming cut 5 bases from V and 7 bases from J; bases unmatched to any gene: 3. This CDR3 spans 12 amino acids. The germline gives CDR1 SEHNR, CDR2 FQNEAQ (reference sequence). The CDR3, as DNA: TGTGCCAGCAGCCCGGGGGGTTATACGCAGTATTTT. This codes for CASSPGGYTQYF. The full variable domain, completed using reference TRBV7-9 and TRBJ2-3, is DTGVSQNPRHKITKRGQNVTFRCDPISEHNRLYWYRQTLGQGPEFLTYFQNEAQLEKSRLLSDRFSAERPKGSFSTLEIQRTEQGDSAMYLCASSPGGYTQYFGPGTRLTVL.

The chain couples TRBV5-1 to TRBJ2-4, with D possibly TRBD1 on 6 matching bases. The ends were cut back, 4 bases at V and 15 bases at J, with 17 bases in the middle. Germline loops: CDR1 SGHRS, CDR2 YFSETQ. The CDR3 runs 12 residues. CDR3 residues: CASSPSGQIGYF. The CDR3 coding sequence is TGCGCCAGCAGCCCTTCCGGACAGATCGGGTACTTC.

The table lists this clone with a few counts. The V and J genes are TRBV29-1 and TRBJ2-2; perhaps TRBD2 as D (6 bases). CDR1 and CDR2 (germline): SQVTM, ANQGSEA. The CDR3 is 13 amino acids. Trimming took 3 bases from V and 6 from J, leaving 11 bases between them. The CDR3 DNA sequence: TGCAGCGTTGACCGCGGAGGGGCCGGGGAGCTGTTTTTT. Translating it yields CSVDRGGAGELFF.

The chain links TRBV7-9 to TRBJ2-5; 8 bases align to TRBD2. With 5 bases clipped from V and 5 bases from J, the junction kept 16 bases outside the gene matches. The CDR3 is 17 residues long. Per the germline V gene, CDR1 is SEHNR and CDR2 is FQNEAQ (reference sequence). The CDR3 loop is CASSPYWATGGMETQYF. The CDR3 nucleotides read TGTGCCAGCAGCCCGTACTGGGCGACGGGAGGGATGGAGACCCAGTACTTC.

The V call is TRBV5-6, the J call TRBJ2-7, with 10 bases that match TRBD2. The CDR3 loop spans 17 amino acids. Germline CDR1 and CDR2: SGHDT and YYEEEE. J lost 2 bases, V lost 4 bases, and 12 bases had no gene match. CDR3 sequence: CASSPRTLAGEPYEQYF. The CDR3 nucleotides read TGTGCCAGCAGCCCGCGGACCCTAGCGGGGGAGCCCTACGAGCAGTACTTC.

The CDR3 DNA reads as TGTGCCAGCAGTCCCCGGAGGGGGCGAGACACCGGGGAGCTGTTTTTT. It translates to CASSPRRGRDTGELFF. This chain links TRBV2 with TRBJ2-2, with a possible D match to TRBD1 (7 bases). This CDR3 is built from 16 residues. Germline V lookup: CDR1 SNHLY, CDR2 FYNNEI. V dropped 5 bases and J dropped 3 bases, with 16 bases sitting between them.

The J gene is TRBJ1-3, the V gene TRBV4-2; the D gene is possibly TRBD1 (5 bases). This CDR3 has 14 amino acids. Trimming took off 4 bases at V and 2 bases at J, with 9 bases between the two ends. CDR1 is LGHNA and CDR2 is YNFKEQ in the germline V gene. CDR3 residues: CASSLWGAGNTIYF. The CDR3 DNA reads TGTGCCAGCAGCCTCTGGGGGGCTGGAAACACCATATATTTT.

V gene TRBV18 combines with J gene TRBJ2-7; TRBD1 agrees at 9 bases. There are 16 residues in the CDR3. Germline V gene data show CDR1 as KGHSH and CDR2 as LQKENI. V lost 6 bases to trimming and J lost 0 bases; unmatched junction nucleotides: 9. CDR3 DNA: TGTGCCAGCTCCGCCACCGGGACAGGGATCTCCTACGAGCAGTACTTC. Translating it yields CASSATGTGISYEQYF.

This chain uses TRBV6-5 with TRBJ2-5; 7 bases match TRBD2. V was clipped by 2 bases and J by 4 bases; unmatched bases: 7. CDR1 MNHEY and CDR2 SVGAGI come from the germline V gene. CDR3 length equals 15 residues. CDR3 DNA: TGTGCCAGCAGTTACGGCGCGCTAGCGGCAGAGACCCAGTACTTC. Amino acids: CASSYGALAAETQYF.

The genes are TRBV4-2 and TRBJ2-5; D ambiguous. Per germline, CDR1 LGHNA and CDR2 YNFKEQ. V lost 0 bases and J lost 5, with 10 bases in between. This CDR3 has 14 amino acids. CDR3 sequence: CASSQDVRGETQYF. The CDR3 coding sequence is TGTGCCAGCAGCCAAGATGTGAGAGGTGAGACCCAGTACTTC.

This chain joins TRBV5-3 and TRBJ2-7; D possibly matches TRBD1 or TRBD2 (5 bases each). TRBV5-3 qualifies as an ORF whose function is uncertain. The CDR3 totals 17 residues. V gave up 3 bases and J gave up 3 bases, with 22 bases separating them. CDR3 coding DNA: TGTGCCAGAAGCTCTCACCCCGGGACCCTCACGAACTACGAGCAGTACTTC. Its translation: CARSSHPGTLTNYEQYF.

The V gene is TRBV21-1, the J gene TRBJ1-3; the D call TRBD1 from the table was never checked on the DNA. TRBV21-1 is a recognized pseudogene. This CDR3 comprises 16 residues. In nucleotides, the CDR3 is TGTGCCAGCAGCAACCGGGACAGCCACTCTGGAAACACCATATATTTT. It codes for CASSNRDSHSGNTIYF.

J is TRBJ1-4 and V is TRBV2, with D maybe TRBD1 (5 bases). This CDR3 comprises 12 residues. CDR1 and CDR2 (germline): SNHLY, FYNNEI. Between the trimmed V and J ends, which lost 10 bases and 8 bases, there was a span of 14 bases. CDR3 bases: TGTGCCATCAGGGCCAGAGGGGAAAAACTGTTTTTT. Encoded protein: CAIRARGEKLFF.

CDR3 DNA sequence: TGTGCCAGCAGTTTAAGTGGTTCTGGGGCCAACGTCCTGACTTTC. Translated: CASSLSGSGANVLTF. The chain carries TRBV27 and TRBJ2-6; D not resolved. CDR3 size: 15 residues. V was shortened by 2 bases and J by 1 base, with 6 bases between the two germline ends. CDR1 is MNHEY, CDR2 SMNVEV, per germline (reference sequence).

This clone has more than one count but fewer than ten. CDR3 sequence reads: CASSSNYNEQFF. The CDR3 nucleotides read TGTGCCAGCAGCTCCAACTACAATGAGCAGTTCTTC. This chain links TRBV7-9 with TRBJ2-1; no firm D call. Germline CDR1 and CDR2: SEHNR and FQNEAQ (reference sequence). Trimming took 4 bases from V and 3 from J, leaving 4 bases between them. This CDR3 has 12 amino acids.

The chain is built from TRBV19 and TRBJ2-7, with TRBD1 matching 8 bases. Germline V gene lookup returns CDR1 LNHDA and CDR2 SQIVND (reference sequence). V lost 7 bases and J lost 2; bases outside the gene matches: 10. This CDR3 comprises 15 residues. This CDR3 reads CASIPTGGGPYEQYF. The CDR3 region has the DNA TGTGCCAGTATCCCTACAGGGGGTGGGCCCTACGAGCAGTACTTC.

The V call is TRBV7-6, the J call TRBJ2-7; D remains ambiguous. V gave up 1 base and J gave up 3 bases, with 4 bases separating them. The germline V gene has CDR1 SGHVS and CDR2 FNYEAQ. This CDR3 comprises 12 residues. The DNA for the CDR3 is TGTGCCAGCAGCTTAGTTGGCTACGAGCAGTACTTC. This translates into CASSLVGYEQYF.

Only a few counts were recorded for this clone. The rearrangement links TRBV5-4 to TRBJ2-7; 10 nucleotides agree with TRBD1. V lost 4 bases and J lost 4; bases outside the gene matches: 5. CDR3 length equals 14 residues. Germline CDR1 and CDR2: SGHNT and YYREEE (reference sequence). The chain's CDR3 is CASSERQGAYEQYF. The CDR3 region has the DNA TGTGCCAGCAGCGAACGACAGGGGGCTTACGAGCAGTACTTC.

V and J are TRBV9 and TRBJ1-1; D perhaps matches TRBD1 (5 bases). V gave up 1 base and J gave up 0 bases, with 7 bases separating them. Germline assignment: CDR1 SGDLS and CDR2 YYNGEE. The CDR3 length is 14 residues. The CDR3 reads CASSVQGMNTEAFF. CDR3 bases: TGTGCCAGCAGCGTACAGGGCATGAACACTGAAGCTTTCTTT.

This clone appeared a few times. The chain carries TRBV6-5 and TRBJ1-1, with TRBD1 as a possible D gene (5 bases). This CDR3 is 16 amino acids long. Looked up from germline, CDR1 is MNHEY and CDR2 is SVGAGI. Deletions cut 2 bases from V and 0 bases from J, with 13 bases between. CDR3 nucleotides: TGTGCCAGCAGTTACGGCTCAGGGATCATGAACACTGAAGCTTTCTTT. Translating it yields CASSYGSGIMNTEAFF.

This chain joins TRBV29-1 and TRBJ2-2; possibly TRBD1 or TRBD2 for D (5 bases each). Germline CDR1 SQVTM, CDR2 ANQGSEA. Trimming cost V 7 bases and J 5 bases, with 32 bases left between them. The CDR3 runs to 19 residues. CDR3 loop: CSARITRGSFYRDTGELFF. In DNA form, the CDR3 reads TGCAGCGCCCGAATCACGAGGGGCAGTTTCTATCGAGATACCGGGGAGCTGTTTTTT.

This clone has just one count. In DNA form, the CDR3 reads TGCGCCAGCAGCACCCCCGGGCCCTACGGCGAGCAGTACTTC. Translating it yields CASSTPGPYGEQYF. The V gene is TRBV5-1, the J gene TRBJ2-7, with no clear D. The CDR3 loop spans 14 amino acids. V was shortened by 4 bases and J by 6 bases, with 17 bases between the two germline ends. CDR1 and CDR2 (germline): SGHRS, YFSETQ.

This clone came up a few times. The chain employs TRBV5-1 and TRBJ1-1; TRBD1 matches at 8 bases. Germline V gene data show CDR1 as SGHRS and CDR2 as YFSETQ. V was clipped by 3 bases and J by 3 bases; unmatched bases: 10. The CDR3 covers 16 residues. The CDR3 loop is CASSSTDRGGHTEAFF. The CDR3 DNA follows: TGCGCCAGCAGCTCCACTGACAGGGGAGGCCACACTGAAGCTTTCTTT.

The chain is built from TRBV7-9 and TRBJ2-3; 7 positions agree with TRBD1. V lost 3 bases, J lost 6 bases, and 9 bases stayed unmatched. CDR3 length: 15 residues. CDR1 is SEHNR, CDR2 FQNEAQ, per germline (reference sequence). The CDR3 sequence: CASSFKRGQTDTQYF. CDR3 bases: TGTGCCAGCAGCTTCAAGAGGGGGCAAACCGATACGCAGTATTTT.

The chain employs TRBV5-4 and TRBJ1-1; D unresolved. The length of the CDR3 is 13 residues. Per the germline V gene, CDR1 is SGHNT and CDR2 is YYREEE (reference sequence). The V end was cut by 0 bases, the J end by 6 bases, with 9 bases between. The CDR3 nucleotides read TGTGCCAGCAGCTTGGTGGGAGGCTCTGAAGCTTTCTTT. This encodes CASSLVGGSEAFF. Using reference TRBV5-4 and TRBJ1-1 for the parts outside the CDR3, the full variable domain is ETGVTQSPTHLIKTRGQQVTLRCSSQSGHNTVSWYQQALGQGPQFIFQYYREEENGRGNFPPRFSGLQFPNYSSELNVNALELDDSALYLCASSLVGGSEAFFGQGTRLTVV.

V is TRBV4-1 and J is TRBJ1-1; tentatively, D is TRBD1 (6 bases). In germline, CDR1 is MGHRA, CDR2 YSYEKL. This CDR3 is 13 amino acids long. V lost 6 bases to trimming and J lost 1 base, with 9 bases between them. CDR3 amino acids: CASSYRANTEAFF. The DNA of the CDR3 is TGCGCCAGCAGTTACAGGGCGAACACTGAAGCTTTCTTT.